A selection of T cell receptor beta chains follows, all from one sample in a study of CD8+ T cells in alopecia areata. The table came from immunoSEQ multiplex PCR; TCRdb's copy has only in-frame clones and leaves some out. The top ten clones hold more than 5.5% of a sample with 95,000 to 150,000 clones, roughly 55% of them seen once. The starting material was CD4+ T cells sorted from blood, obtained at week 4, from a patient treated with tofacitinib. These TCRs come from a human donor with alopecia areata. CDR3s include the opening cysteine and the closing phenylalanine or tryptophan. D genes are given only for firm matches. Expanded clones are given a class, and other clones once, few, many or no size at all.

clone_size j_call d_call v_call cdr3_nt cdr3_aa
few TRBJ2-7 TRBD1 TRBV28 TGTGCCAGCAGACAAGGGACAGCAGGGTACGAGCAGTACTTC CASRQGTAGYEQYF
. TRBJ2-7 TRBD2 TRBV25-1 TGTGCCAGCAGTGAGACACTAGCGGGAGGTGGCGAGCAGTACTTC CASSETLAGGGEQYF
. TRBJ2-5 . TRBV4-3 TGCGCCAGCAGCCAAGGACACACAGGAGGAGAGACCCAGTACTTC CASSQGHTGGETQYF
. TRBJ2-7 . TRBV9 TGTGCCAGCAGCGTAAACAGCTACGAGCAGTACTTC CASSVNSYEQYF
once TRBJ2-3 TRBD2 TRBV9 TGTGCCAGCAGCGTAGAAGGGGGACTAGGTCGGTATACGCAGTATTTT CASSVEGGLGRYTQYF
few TRBJ2-1 TRBD2 TRBV6-5 TGTGCCAGCAGTCAATCGAGGGGACTAGTCAATGAGCAGTTCTTC CASSQSRGLVNEQFF
. TRBJ1-2 . TRBV29-1 TGCAGCGTTGGGGTCAGGGTTGATAGCGAGGGCTACACCTTC CSVGVRVDSEGYTF
. TRBJ2-3 . TRBV2 TGTGCCAGTGGGTGGCCTCCGAGCACAGATACGCAGTATTTT CASGWPPSTDTQYF
. TRBJ2-2 . TRBV18 TGTGCCAGCTCACCGACCGACACCGGGGAGCTGTTTTTT CASSPTDTGELFF
. TRBJ1-3 TRBD1 TRBV30 TGTGCCTGGAGTGCAGGGGGCCGGGTTTCTGGAAACACCATATATTTT CAWSAGGRVSGNTIYF
. TRBJ2-7 TRBD2 TRBV5-1 TGCGCCAGCAGCAATAGCGGGAGGTCCTACGAGCAGTACTTC CASSNSGRSYEQYF
. TRBJ2-3 . TRBV2 TGTGCCAGCAGTGAACAGGGGATTGGCACAGATACGCAGTATTTT CASSEQGIGTDTQYF
. TRBJ2-5 TRBD1 TRBV5-1 TGCGCCAGCAGCATTGACAGGGGAGGAGAGACCCAGTACTTC CASSIDRGGETQYF
. TRBJ1-1 . TRBV5-1 TGCGCCAGCAGCTTGGAACAGAAGAACACTGAAGCTTTCTTT CASSLEQKNTEAFF
. TRBJ2-3 . TRBV7-6 TGTGCCAGCAGCGTGAGCACAGATACGCAGTATTTT CASSVSTDTQYF
. TRBJ2-7 . TRBV9 TGTGCCAGCAGCGTCGGTCAGGGTGGCTACGAGCAGTACTTC CASSVGQGGYEQYF
. TRBJ1-6 TRBD1 TRBV2 TGTGCCAGCAGTGCTGGACAGGGCGATGCCCTCCACTTT CASSAGQGDALHF
. TRBJ1-5 . TRBV30 TGTGCCTGGAGTGTCGCACAGATCAATCAGCCCCAGCATTTT CAWSVAQINQPQHF